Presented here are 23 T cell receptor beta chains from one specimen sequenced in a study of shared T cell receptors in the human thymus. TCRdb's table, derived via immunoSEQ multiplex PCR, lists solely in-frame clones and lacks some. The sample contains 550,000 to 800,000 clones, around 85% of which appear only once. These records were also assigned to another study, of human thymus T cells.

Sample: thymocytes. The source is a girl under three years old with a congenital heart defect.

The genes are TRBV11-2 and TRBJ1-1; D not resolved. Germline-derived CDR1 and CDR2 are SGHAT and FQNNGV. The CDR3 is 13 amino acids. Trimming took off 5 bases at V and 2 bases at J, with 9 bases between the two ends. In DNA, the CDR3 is TGTGCCAGCAGCCTCTATCGAAACACTGAAGCTTTCTTT. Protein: CASSLYRNTEAFF.

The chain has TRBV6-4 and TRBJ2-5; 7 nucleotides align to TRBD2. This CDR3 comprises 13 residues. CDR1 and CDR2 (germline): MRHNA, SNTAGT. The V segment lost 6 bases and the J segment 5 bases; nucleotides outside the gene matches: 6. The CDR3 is CASRAGLGETQYF. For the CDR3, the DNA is TGTGCCAGCAGAGCGGGGCTTGGGGAGACCCAGTACTTC.

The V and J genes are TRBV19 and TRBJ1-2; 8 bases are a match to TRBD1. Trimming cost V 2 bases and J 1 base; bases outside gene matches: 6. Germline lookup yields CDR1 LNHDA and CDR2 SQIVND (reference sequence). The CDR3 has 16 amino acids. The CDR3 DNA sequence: TGTGCCAGTAGTATACGGACAGGGACATATAACTATGGCTACACCTTC. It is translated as CASSIRTGTYNYGYTF.

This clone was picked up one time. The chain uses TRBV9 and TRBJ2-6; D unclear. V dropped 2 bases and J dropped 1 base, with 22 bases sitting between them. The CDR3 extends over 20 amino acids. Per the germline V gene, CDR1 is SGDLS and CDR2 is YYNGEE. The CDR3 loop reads CASSVVWSQDSDSGANVLTF. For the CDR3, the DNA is TGTGCCAGCAGCGTTGTCTGGTCGCAGGATTCAGATTCTGGGGCCAACGTCCTGACTTTC.

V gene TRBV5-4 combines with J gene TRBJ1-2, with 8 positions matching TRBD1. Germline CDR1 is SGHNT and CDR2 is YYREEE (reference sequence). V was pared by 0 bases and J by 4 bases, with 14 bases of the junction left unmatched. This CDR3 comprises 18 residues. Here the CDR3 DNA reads TGTGCCAGCAGCTTGGACCCCGGACAGGGCTTTCTTAGCTATGGCTACACCTTC. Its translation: CASSLDPGQGFLSYGYTF. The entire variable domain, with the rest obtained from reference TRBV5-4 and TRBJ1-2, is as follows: ETGVTQSPTHLIKTRGQQVTLRCSSQSGHNTVSWYQQALGQGPQFIFQYYREEENGRGNFPPRFSGLQFPNYSSELNVNALELDDSALYLCASSLDPGQGFLSYGYTFGSGTRLTVV.

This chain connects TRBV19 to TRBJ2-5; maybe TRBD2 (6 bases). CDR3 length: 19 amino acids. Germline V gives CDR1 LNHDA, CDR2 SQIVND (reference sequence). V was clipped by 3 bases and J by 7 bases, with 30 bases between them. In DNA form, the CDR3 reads TGTGCCAGTAGTATTCGGCGCCCCAGTCTCCGAGCCAAGGGAGGGACCCAGTACTTC. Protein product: CASSIRRPSLRAKGGTQYF.

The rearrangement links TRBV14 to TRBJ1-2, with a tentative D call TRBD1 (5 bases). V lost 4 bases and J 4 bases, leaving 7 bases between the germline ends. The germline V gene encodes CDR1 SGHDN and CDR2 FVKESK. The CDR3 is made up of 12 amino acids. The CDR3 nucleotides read TGTGCCAGCAGCCTCCAGGGCTATGGCTACACCTTC. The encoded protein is CASSLQGYGYTF.

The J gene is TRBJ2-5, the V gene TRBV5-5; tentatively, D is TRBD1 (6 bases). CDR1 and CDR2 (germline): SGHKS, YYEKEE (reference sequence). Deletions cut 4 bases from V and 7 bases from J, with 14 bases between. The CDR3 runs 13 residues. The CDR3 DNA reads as TGTGCCAGCAGCGTGGGCCTACAGGGGACCCAGTACTTC. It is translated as CASSVGLQGTQYF.

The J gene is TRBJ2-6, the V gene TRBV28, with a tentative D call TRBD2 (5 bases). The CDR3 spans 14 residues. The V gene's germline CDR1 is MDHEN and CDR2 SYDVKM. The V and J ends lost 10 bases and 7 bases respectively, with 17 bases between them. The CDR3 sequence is CATLQVRGANVLTF. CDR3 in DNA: TGTGCCACCCTCCAAGTACGGGGAGCCAACGTCCTGACTTTC.

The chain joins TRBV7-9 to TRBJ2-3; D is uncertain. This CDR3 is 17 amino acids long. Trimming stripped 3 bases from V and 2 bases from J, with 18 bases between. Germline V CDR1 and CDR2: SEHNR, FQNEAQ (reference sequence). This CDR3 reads CASSFCFRLPHTDTQYF. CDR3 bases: TGTGCCAGCAGCTTCTGTTTCAGACTTCCCCACACAGATACGCAGTATTTT.

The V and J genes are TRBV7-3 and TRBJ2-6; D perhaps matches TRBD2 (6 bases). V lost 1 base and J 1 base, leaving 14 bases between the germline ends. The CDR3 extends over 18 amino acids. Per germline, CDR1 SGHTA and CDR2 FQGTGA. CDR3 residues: CASSLKRETGSGANVLTF. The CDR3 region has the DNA TGTGCCAGCAGCTTAAAACGGGAGACGGGGTCTGGGGCCAACGTCCTGACTTTC.

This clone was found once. The chain's CDR3 is CASSITGGRGNEKLFF. In DNA form, the CDR3 reads TGTGCCAGCAGCATAACAGGGGGACGGGGTAATGAAAAACTGTTTTTT. The J gene is TRBJ1-4, the V gene TRBV5-8; 8 nucleotides agree with TRBD1. Per the germline V gene, CDR1 is SGHTS and CDR2 is YDEGEE. The CDR3 contains 16 residues. The V segment lost 4 bases and the J segment 4 bases; nucleotides outside the gene matches: 9. Full variable domain (outside the CDR3, taken from reference TRBV5-8 and TRBJ1-4): EAGVTQSPTHLIKTRGQQATLRCSPISGHTSVYWYQQALGLGLQFLLWYDEGEERNRGNFPPRFSGRQFPNYSSELNVNALELEDSALYLCASSITGGRGNEKLFFGSGTQLSVL.

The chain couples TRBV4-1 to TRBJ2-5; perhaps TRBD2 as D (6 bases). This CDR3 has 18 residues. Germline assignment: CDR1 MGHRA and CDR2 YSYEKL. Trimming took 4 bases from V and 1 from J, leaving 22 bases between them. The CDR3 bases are TGCGCCAGCAGCCTAAGGGTTTTAGGGACTTCGTCCCAAGAGACCCAGTACTTC. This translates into CASSLRVLGTSSQETQYF.

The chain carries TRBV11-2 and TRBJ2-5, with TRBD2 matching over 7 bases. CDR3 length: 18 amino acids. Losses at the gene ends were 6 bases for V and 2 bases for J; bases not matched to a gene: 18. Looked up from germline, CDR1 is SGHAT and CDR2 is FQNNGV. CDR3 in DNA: TGTGCCAGCAGGCGAACCTTATTGGGACTATGGGTACAAGAGACCCAGTACTTC. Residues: CASRRTLLGLWVQETQYF.

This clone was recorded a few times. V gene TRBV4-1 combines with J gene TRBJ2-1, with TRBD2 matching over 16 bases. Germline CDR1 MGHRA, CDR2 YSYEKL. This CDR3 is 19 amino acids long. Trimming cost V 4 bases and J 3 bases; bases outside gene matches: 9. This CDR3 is CASSRSGTSGGAVYNEQFF. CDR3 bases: TGCGCCAGCAGCCGATCCGGGACTAGCGGGGGGGCCGTCTACAATGAGCAGTTCTTC.

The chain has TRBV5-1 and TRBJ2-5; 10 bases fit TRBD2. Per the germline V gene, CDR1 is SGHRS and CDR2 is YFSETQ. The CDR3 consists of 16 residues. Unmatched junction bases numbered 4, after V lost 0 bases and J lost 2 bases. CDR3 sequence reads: CASSLVLAGAQETQYF. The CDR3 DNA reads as TGCGCCAGCAGCTTGGTTCTAGCGGGGGCTCAAGAGACCCAGTACTTC.

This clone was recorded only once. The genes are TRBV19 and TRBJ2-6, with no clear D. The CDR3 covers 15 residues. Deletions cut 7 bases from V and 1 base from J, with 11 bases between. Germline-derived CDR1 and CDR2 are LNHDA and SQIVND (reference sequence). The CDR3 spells CASTTKWSGANVLTF. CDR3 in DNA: TGTGCCAGTACTACTAAATGGTCTGGGGCCAACGTCCTGACTTTC.

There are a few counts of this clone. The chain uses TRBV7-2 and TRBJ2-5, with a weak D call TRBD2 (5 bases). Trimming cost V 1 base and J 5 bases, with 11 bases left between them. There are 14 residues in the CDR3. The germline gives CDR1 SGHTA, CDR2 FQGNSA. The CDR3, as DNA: TGTGCCAGCAGCTTAGAGAGGGATTTCGAGACCCAGTACTTC. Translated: CASSLERDFETQYF.

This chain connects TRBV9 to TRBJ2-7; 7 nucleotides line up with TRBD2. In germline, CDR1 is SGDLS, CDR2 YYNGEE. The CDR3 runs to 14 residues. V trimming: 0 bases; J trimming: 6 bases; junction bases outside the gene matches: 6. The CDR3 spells CASSVGRREAEQYF. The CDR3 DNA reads TGTGCCAGCAGCGTAGGGCGTCGGGAGGCCGAGCAGTACTTC. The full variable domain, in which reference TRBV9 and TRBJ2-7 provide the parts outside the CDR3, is DSGVTQTPKHLITATGQRVTLRCSPRSGDLSVYWYQQSLDQGLQFLIQYYNGEERAKGNILERFSAQQFPDLHSELNLSSLELGDSALYFCASSVGRREAEQYFGPGTRLTVT.

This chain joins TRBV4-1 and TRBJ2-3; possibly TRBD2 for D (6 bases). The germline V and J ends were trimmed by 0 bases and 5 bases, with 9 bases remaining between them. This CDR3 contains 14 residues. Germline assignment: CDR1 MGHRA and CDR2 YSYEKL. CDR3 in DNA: TGCGCCAGCAGCCAAGACGGGAGCCAAGATACGCAGTATTTT. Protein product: CASSQDGSQDTQYF.

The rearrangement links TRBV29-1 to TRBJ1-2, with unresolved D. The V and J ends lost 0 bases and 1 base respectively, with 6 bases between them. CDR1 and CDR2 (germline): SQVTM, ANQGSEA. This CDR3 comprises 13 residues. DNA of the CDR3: TGCAGCGTTGAAGATCGAGTTAACTATGGCTACACCTTC. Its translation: CSVEDRVNYGYTF.

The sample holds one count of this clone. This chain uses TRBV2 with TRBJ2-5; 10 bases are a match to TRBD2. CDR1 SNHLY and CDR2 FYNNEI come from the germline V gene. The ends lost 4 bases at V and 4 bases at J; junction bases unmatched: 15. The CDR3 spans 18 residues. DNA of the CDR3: TGTGCCAGCAGTGGAAATAAATGTAGCGGGGGGTTTGGAGAGACCCAGTACTTC. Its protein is CASSGNKCSGGFGETQYF.

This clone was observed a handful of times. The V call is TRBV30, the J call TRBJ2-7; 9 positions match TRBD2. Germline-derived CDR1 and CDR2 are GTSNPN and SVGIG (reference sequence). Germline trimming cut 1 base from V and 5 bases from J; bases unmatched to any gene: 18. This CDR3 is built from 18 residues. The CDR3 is CAWSGVDPSGDLLDEQYF. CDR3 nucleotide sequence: TGTGCCTGGAGTGGGGTCGATCCTAGCGGGGACCTCCTGGACGAGCAGTACTTC. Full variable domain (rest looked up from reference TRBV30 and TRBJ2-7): SQTIHQWPATLVQPVGSPLSLECTVEGTSNPNLYWYRQAAGRGLQLLFYSVGIGQISSEVPQNLSASRPQDRQFILSSKKLLLSDSGFYLCAWSGVDPSGDLLDEQYFGPGTRLTVT.